The entry below gives a single T cell receptor (beta chain) sequence along with its context. What it binds is not known. Sequencing used immunoSEQ multiplex PCR; TCRdb keeps in-frame clones, though not all of them. The sample has tens of thousands of clones, over 75% seen once; the top ten hold 4.7%. Trimming removed 8 bases from V and 4 bases from J, with 15 bases in between. This CDR3 is built from 14 residues. CDR1 is LNHDA, CDR2 SQIVND, per germline (reference sequence). The data belong to a study of identifying expanded T cells in peripheral blood. Points from the study as a whole: Clone count variance between approximately two-week samples rose with total template count. About 1.2 clones differed between technical replicates, versus roughly 17 and 20 over time.

Sequencing was done on a sample of blood. The V gene is TRBV19, the J gene TRBJ1-5, with a possible D match to TRBD1 (5 bases). The source of this sequence is a person aged 18 to 70 in good health. DNA for the CDR3: TGTGCCAGTCTGGGGGTGGCAAAAAATCAGCCCCAGCATTTT. As protein: CASLGVAKNQPQHF.